This is a list of T cell receptor beta chains from one sample in a study of T cell clones after liver transplantation. The table came from immunoSEQ multiplex PCR; TCRdb's copy has only in-frame clones and leaves some out. Of 35,000 to 45,000 clones listed, just over 85% are singletons. Specimen: CD4+ T cells from blood, collected 24 months after liver transplant. Source of these receptors: a human patient who received a liver transplant. Some T cells may trace back to the graft donor. Both conserved end residues are part of each CDR3. D genes are given only for firm matches. Part of the rows lack a size; the others show once, few, many or a class for expanded clones.

d_gene	v_gene	len	j_gene	abundance	CDR3nt	CDR3aa
-	TRBV5-1	14	TRBJ2-1	-	TGCGCCAGCAGCTTAAGTCAAGCCTACAATGAGCAGTTCTTC	CASSLSQAYNEQFF
-	TRBV5-1	13	TRBJ1-2	-	TGCGCCAGCAGCCTGGGGGAAAACTATGGCTACACCTTC	CASSLGENYGYTF
-	TRBV9	15	TRBJ2-3	few	TGTGCCAGCAGCGTAGACCAGGGTGGCACAGATACGCAGTATTTT	CASSVDQGGTDTQYF
-	TRBV11-2	15	TRBJ2-3	-	TGTGCCAGCAGCTTAAGTCGAGCGAGCACAGATACGCAGTATTTT	CASSLSRASTDTQYF
TRBD1	TRBV27	15	TRBJ1-5	once	TGTGCCAGCAGTTGGGGACAGGGCAGCAATCAGCCCCAGCATTTT	CASSWGQGSNQPQHF
-	TRBV29-1	15	TRBJ2-2	-	TGCAGCGTGGGCAGGGGGGACATCACCACCGGGGAGCTGTTTTTT	CSVGRGDITTGELFF
TRBD1	TRBV7-2	15	TRBJ2-2	-	TGTGCCAGCAGCTTGTGGGACAGGGGAACCGGGGAGCTGTTTTTT	CASSLWDRGTGELFF
TRBD1	TRBV2	13	TRBJ1-1	-	TGTGCCAGCAGTGTACAGGGGGGTTCTGAAGCTTTCTTT	CASSVQGGSEAFF
TRBD1	TRBV6-5	14	TRBJ1-2	-	TGTGCCAGCAGTCAGGGGGGCCTGATATATGGCTACACCTTC	CASSQGGLIYGYTF
TRBD2	TRBV11-2	14	TRBJ2-5	-	TGTGCCAGCAGCCCCGGGGGGGAACAAGAGACCCAGTACTTC	CASSPGGEQETQYF
-	TRBV6-4	12	TRBJ2-3	-	TGTGCCAGCAGTGACCTGACTGGTACGCAGTATTTT	CASSDLTGTQYF
TRBD1	TRBV7-2	13	TRBJ2-4	once	TGTGCCAGCAGCGCCAGACAGGGTACCATTCAGTACTTC	CASSARQGTIQYF
TRBD1	TRBV27	18	TRBJ1-1	-	TGTGCCAGCACCCCCCAAGGGGGACAGGGGGCTGGGAACACTGAAGCTTTCTTT	CASTPQGGQGAGNTEAFF
-	TRBV27	15	TRBJ1-5	-	TGTGCCAGCAGATTACAGGGTGATCGCAATCAGCCCCAGCATTTT	CASRLQGDRNQPQHF
-	TRBV19	12	TRBJ1-1	-	TGTGCCAGTAGCCCTTTGGGGGGGGCAGCTTTCTTT	CASSPLGGAAFF
TRBD1	TRBV7-9	15	TRBJ2-7	-	TGTGCCAGCAGCTCAGGGGGTACAAGCTCCTACGAGCAGTACTTC	CASSSGGTSSYEQYF
TRBD1	TRBV4-1	15	TRBJ1-2	-	TGCGCCAGCAGCACTCAGACAGGGGGCCTCTATGGCTACACCTTC	CASSTQTGGLYGYTF
-	TRBV10-2	12	TRBJ2-7	-	TGCGCCAGCAGAACTACCTTCTACGAGCAGTACTTC	CASRTTFYEQYF
-	TRBV7-9	12	TRBJ2-1	-	TGTGCCAGCAGCCCGGCATTGAGTGAGCAGTTCTTC	CASSPALSEQFF
TRBD1	TRBV7-2	15	TRBJ1-1	-	TGTGCCAGCAGCTTAGCAGGGAGGACAGGGGGCTGGGCTTTCTTT	CASSLAGRTGGWAFF
TRBD2	TRBV5-1	16	TRBJ2-7	-	TGCGCCAGCAGCTTGTCCCCCTCGGGGGGGGCGGGTGAGCAGTACTTC	CASSLSPSGGAGEQYF
-	TRBV6-1	15	TRBJ2-7	-	TGTGCCAGCAGTGGACCGGGACACGGTGACTACGAGCAGTACTTC	CASSGPGHGDYEQYF
-	TRBV5-4	15	TRBJ2-3	-	TGTGCCAGCAGCTTGGATGGGGCAGGGCTCAATACGCAGTATTTT	CASSLDGAGLNTQYF
-	TRBV5-4	15	TRBJ2-3	-	TGTGCCAGCAGCTTGGACTCTGGCGGCACAGATACGCAGTATTTT	CASSLDSGGTDTQYF
-	TRBV28	11	TRBJ2-7	-	TGTGCCAGCGCCGGCCATTACGAGCAGTACTTC	CASAGHYEQYF
-	TRBV10-3	14	TRBJ2-1	-	TGTGCCATCAGTGACGCCGTATCCTACAATGAGCAGTTCTTC	CAISDAVSYNEQFF
-	TRBV10-3	14	TRBJ2-1	once	TGTGCCATCAGAAAGGGCGAATCCTACAATGAGCAGTTCTTC	CAIRKGESYNEQFF
-	TRBV7-2	14	TRBJ1-5	-	TGTGCCAGCAGCCTCGAAATTTTCAATCAGCCCCAGCATTTT	CASSLEIFNQPQHF
-	TRBV5-4	14	TRBJ2-7	-	TGTGCCAGCAGTGATCCTGCGGGTGGTTACGAGCAGTACTTC	CASSDPAGGYEQYF
-	TRBV29-1	11	TRBJ1-1	-	TGCAGCGTTGCCCCGAACACTGAAGCTTTCTTT	CSVAPNTEAFF
-	TRBV4-3	13	TRBJ1-1	-	TGCGCCAGCAGCCGAACGTTAAACACTGAAGCTTTCTTT	CASSRTLNTEAFF
-	TRBV11-2	17	TRBJ1-1	-	TGTGCCAGCAGCCCCTATGGTGGCAGAACCTTGAACACTGAAGCTTTCTTT	CASSPYGGRTLNTEAFF
-	TRBV7-2	15	TRBJ1-5	-	TGTGCCAGCAGCTTAGAACAGGGCTGGAATCAGCCCCAGCATTTT	CASSLEQGWNQPQHF
-	TRBV11-1	15	TRBJ1-4	-	TGTGCCAGCAGCTTAGACGGGGTGAATAATGAAAAACTGTTTTTT	CASSLDGVNNEKLFF
-	TRBV7-9	16	TRBJ2-1	-	TGTGCCAGCAGCTTAGCGTCCGGACCCCGCGGGAATGAGCAGTTCTTC	CASSLASGPRGNEQFF
-	TRBV9	14	TRBJ2-7	once	TGTGCCAGCAGCGTAGGAGGGGAAATCTACGAGCAGTACTTC	CASSVGGEIYEQYF
-	TRBV6-5	13	TRBJ1-5	-	TGTGCCAGCAGTTACGACGGATCTCGGCCCCAGCATTTT	CASSYDGSRPQHF
TRBD2	TRBV19	16	TRBJ2-4	-	TGTGCCAGTAGTAGGACTAGCGGGAGTACTGGAAACATTCAGTACTTC	CASSRTSGSTGNIQYF
-	TRBV12-5	11	TRBJ1-1	-	TGTGCTAGTGCCATTGACACTGAAGCTTTCTTT	CASAIDTEAFF
-	TRBV19	13	TRBJ1-1	-	TGTGCCAGTAGGGGGAGAATGAACACTGAAGCTTTCTTT	CASRGRMNTEAFF
-	TRBV28	14	TRBJ1-5	few	TGTGCCAGCAGTTTGGGCAGGGTGGAACAGCCCCAGCATTTT	CASSLGRVEQPQHF
TRBD2	TRBV2	17	TRBJ2-5	-	TGTGCCAGCAGTTCAGGACTAGCGGGGGGGCCTCAGACGACCCAGTACTTC	CASSSGLAGGPQTTQYF
-	TRBV15	14	TRBJ1-1	few	TGTGCCACCAGCAGAGATCCCAGGAGCACTGAAGCTTTCTTT	CATSRDPRSTEAFF
-	TRBV28	13	TRBJ1-5	few	TGTGCCAGCAGTTTGGTCAGCAATCAGCCCCAGCATTTT	CASSLVSNQPQHF
TRBD1	TRBV25-1	15	TRBJ2-1	-	TGTGCCAGCAATGGAGACAGGGATGCCTACAATGAGCAGTTCTTC	CASNGDRDAYNEQFF
-	TRBV7-8	16	TRBJ1-5	-	TGTGCCAGCAGCTTAGGGACGGGAATTAGCAATCAGCCCCAGCATTTT	CASSLGTGISNQPQHF
-	TRBV9	15	TRBJ2-4	-	TGTGCCAGCAGCGTCGTTCCGGGGGACAAAAACATTCAGTACTTC	CASSVVPGDKNIQYF
-	TRBV30	13	TRBJ2-1	-	TGTGCCTGGAGTACAACCGGGTACAATGAGCAGTTCTTC	CAWSTTGYNEQFF
-	TRBV2	14	TRBJ1-2	once	TGTGCCAGCAGTGAAGTCGACAGCTTCTATGGCTACACCTTC	CASSEVDSFYGYTF
TRBD2	TRBV2	15	TRBJ2-1	-	TGTGCCAGCAGTGCCCGCTCTAGCGGATACAATGAGCAGTTCTTC	CASSARSSGYNEQFF